The clone carrying this T cell receptor beta chain has at least ten counts. Each CDR3 protein is one row after TCRdb ran MiXCR on the PCR reads. The sample contains more than 250,000 distinct CDR3 sequences, 20% to 25% of which appear only once. CDR1 SGDLS and CDR2 YYNGEE come from the germline V gene. V was pared by 4 bases and J by 4 bases, with 15 bases between. This CDR3 is built from 15 residues. The sample belongs to a study of molecular identifiers for immune sequencing clone quantification. The source material was naive CD8+ T cells from blood, with Jurkat cell RNA spiked in. Subset denoted: FACS-sorted CD8+CD4-CCR7+CD45RA+ naive T cells. V gene TRBV9 combines with J gene TRBJ1-5; D unresolved. This clonotype was obtained from a human donor in good health. Some libraries in this study had Jurkat cell RNA spiked in. Written as DNA, the CDR3 is TGTGCCAGCAGCACCAGCTATGGTAGGAATCAGCCCCAGCATTTT. Protein: CASSTSYGRNQPQHF.